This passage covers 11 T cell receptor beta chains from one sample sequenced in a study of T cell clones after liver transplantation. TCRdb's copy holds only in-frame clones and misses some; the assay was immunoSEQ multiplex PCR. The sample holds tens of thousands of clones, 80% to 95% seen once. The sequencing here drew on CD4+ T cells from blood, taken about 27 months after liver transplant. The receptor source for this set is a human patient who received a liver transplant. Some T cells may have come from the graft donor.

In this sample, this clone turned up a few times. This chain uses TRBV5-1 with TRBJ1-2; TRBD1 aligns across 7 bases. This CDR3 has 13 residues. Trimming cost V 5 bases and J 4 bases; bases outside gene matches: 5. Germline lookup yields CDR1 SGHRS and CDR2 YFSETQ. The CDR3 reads CASRGDRVYGYTF. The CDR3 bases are TGCGCCAGCAGAGGAGACAGGGTCTATGGCTACACCTTC.

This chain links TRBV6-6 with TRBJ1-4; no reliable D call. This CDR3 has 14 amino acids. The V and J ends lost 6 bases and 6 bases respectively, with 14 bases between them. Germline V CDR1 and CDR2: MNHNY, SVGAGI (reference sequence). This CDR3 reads CASRPYLWDEKLFF. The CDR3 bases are TGTGCCAGCAGACCCTACCTTTGGGATGAAAAACTGTTTTTT.

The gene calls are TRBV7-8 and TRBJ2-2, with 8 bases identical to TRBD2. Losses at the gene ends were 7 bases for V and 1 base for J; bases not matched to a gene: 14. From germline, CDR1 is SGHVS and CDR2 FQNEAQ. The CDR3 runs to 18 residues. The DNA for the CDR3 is TGTGCCAGCATCCTCATTTCGGGAGGGCCGCGGAACACCGGGGAGCTGTTTTTT. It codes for CASILISGGPRNTGELFF. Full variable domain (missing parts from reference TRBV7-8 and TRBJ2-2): GAGVSQSPRYKVAKRGQDVALRCDPISGHVSLFWYQQALGQGPEFLTYFQNEAQLDKSGLPSDRFFAERPEGSVSTLKIQRTQQEDSAVYLCASILISGGPRNTGELFFGEGSRLTVL.

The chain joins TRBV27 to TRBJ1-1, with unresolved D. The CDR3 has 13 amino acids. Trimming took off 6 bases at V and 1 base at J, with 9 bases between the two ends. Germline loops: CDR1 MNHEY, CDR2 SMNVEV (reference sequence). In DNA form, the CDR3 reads TGTGCCAGCAGGCAACTAGCGAACACTGAAGCTTTCTTT. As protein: CASRQLANTEAFF.

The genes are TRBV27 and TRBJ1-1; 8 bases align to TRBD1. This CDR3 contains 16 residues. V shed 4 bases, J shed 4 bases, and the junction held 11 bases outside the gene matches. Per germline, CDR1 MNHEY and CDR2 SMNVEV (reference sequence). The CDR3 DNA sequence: TGTGCCAGCAGTTCACCGTTCCAGGGGACAGGCACTGAAGCTTTCTTT. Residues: CASSSPFQGTGTEAFF.

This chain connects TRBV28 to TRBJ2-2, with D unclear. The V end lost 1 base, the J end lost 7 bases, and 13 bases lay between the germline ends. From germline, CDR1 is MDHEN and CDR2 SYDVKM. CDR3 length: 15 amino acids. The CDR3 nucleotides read TGTGCCAGCAGTTTATTACAACCCCTGGACGGGGAGCTGTTTTTT. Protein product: CASSLLQPLDGELFF. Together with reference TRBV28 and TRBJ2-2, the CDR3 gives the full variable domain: DVKVTQSSRYLVKRTGEKVFLECVQDMDHENMFWYRQDPGLGLRLIYFSYDVKMKEKGDIPEGYSVSREKKERFSLILESASTNQTSMYLCASSLLQPLDGELFFGEGSRLTVL.

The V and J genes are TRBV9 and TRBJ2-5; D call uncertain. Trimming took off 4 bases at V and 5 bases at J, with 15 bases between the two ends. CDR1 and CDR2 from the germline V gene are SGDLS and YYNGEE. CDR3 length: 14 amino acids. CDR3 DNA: TGTGCCAGCAGCCCCGGACGAGCGAGTGAGACCCAGTACTTC. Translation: CASSPGRASETQYF.

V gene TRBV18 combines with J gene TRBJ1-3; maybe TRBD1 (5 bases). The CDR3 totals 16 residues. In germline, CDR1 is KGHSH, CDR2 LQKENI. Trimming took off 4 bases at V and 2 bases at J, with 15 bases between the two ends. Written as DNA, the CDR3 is TGTGCCAGCTCACGGCCCGACGGGGCTGCTGGAAACACCATATATTTT. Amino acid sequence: CASSRPDGAAGNTIYF.

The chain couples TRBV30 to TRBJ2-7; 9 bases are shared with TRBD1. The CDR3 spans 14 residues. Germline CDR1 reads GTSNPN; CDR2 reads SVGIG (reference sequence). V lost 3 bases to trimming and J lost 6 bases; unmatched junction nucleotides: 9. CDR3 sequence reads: CAWRPPDRGGEQYF. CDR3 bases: TGTGCCTGGAGACCACCGGACAGGGGAGGCGAGCAGTACTTC.

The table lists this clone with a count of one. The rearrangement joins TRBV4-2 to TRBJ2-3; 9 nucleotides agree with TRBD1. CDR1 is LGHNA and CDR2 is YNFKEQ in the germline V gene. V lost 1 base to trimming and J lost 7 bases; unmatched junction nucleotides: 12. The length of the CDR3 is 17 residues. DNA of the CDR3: TGTGCCAGCAGCCAAGTAGCTGGGACAGGGATATCTCATACGCAGTATTTT. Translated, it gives CASSQVAGTGISHTQYF.

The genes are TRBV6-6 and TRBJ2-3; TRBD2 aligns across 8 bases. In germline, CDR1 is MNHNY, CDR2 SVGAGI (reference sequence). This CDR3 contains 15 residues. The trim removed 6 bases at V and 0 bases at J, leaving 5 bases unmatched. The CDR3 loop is CASRSSSGSTDTQYF. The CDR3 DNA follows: TGTGCCAGCAGATCCTCTAGCGGGAGCACAGATACGCAGTATTTT.